Listed below are T cell receptor beta chains from one sample, sequenced in a study of shared clonotypes between healthy human individuals. The assay was immunoSEQ multiplex PCR, and TCRdb's table has in-frame clones only and misses some. The sample has roughly 1 million clones, about 75% seen once. The sample taken for sequencing was memory CD4+ T cells sorted from blood. These receptor sequences come from a man aged 18 to 29 in good health. Both conserved end residues are part of each CDR3. The order of the fields is CDR3 DNA, CDR3 protein, clone size, J gene, D gene, V gene. D genes are given only for firm matches. Size is omitted from some rows. Given values are once, few, many or a class for expanded clones.

TGTGCCATCAGTGGGGAGGTCCAAGAGACCCAGTACTTC	CAISGEVQETQYF	many	TRBJ2-5	-	TRBV10-3
TGTGCCAGCAGTGTCATTAGAAACACATGGAACACTGAAGCTTTCTTT	CASSVIRNTWNTEAFF	-	TRBJ1-1	-	TRBV6-1
TGTGCCAGCAGCCCCCAAGGTACCGGGGAGCTGTTTTTT	CASSPQGTGELFF	-	TRBJ2-2	-	TRBV11-2
TGTGCCAGCAGAGGGGGGACTAGCGGGGTGGAGACCCAGTACTTC	CASRGGTSGVETQYF	-	TRBJ2-5	TRBD2	TRBV5-5
TGTGCCAGCAGCAGGGGAAGGCTAGGTGGTTATAGCAATCAGCCCCAGCATTTT	CASSRGRLGGYSNQPQHF	-	TRBJ1-5	-	TRBV28
TGTGCCAGCTCACCACCGGGACAGGGCACCTACGAGCAGTACTTC	CASSPPGQGTYEQYF	once	TRBJ2-7	TRBD1	TRBV18
TGTGCCTACGCGACAGGGGGCAATGAAAAACTGTTTTTT	CAYATGGNEKLFF	few	TRBJ1-4	TRBD1	TRBV30
TGTGCCAGCAGCTCGGGACTAGTTGCCAATGAGCAGTTCTTC	CASSSGLVANEQFF	few	TRBJ2-1	TRBD2	TRBV7-2
TGTGCCAGCAGCTCTAGCGGGGGCTGGACAGATACGCAGTATTTT	CASSSSGGWTDTQYF	-	TRBJ2-3	TRBD2	TRBV11-3
TGTGCCAGCAGCTTTATCACAGGGGGGAAGAACACTGAAGCTTTCTTT	CASSFITGGKNTEAFF	-	TRBJ1-1	TRBD1	TRBV11-1
TGTGCCAGCCTTGGCAGGGGGTGGGGAAACACTGAAGCTTTCTTT	CASLGRGWGNTEAFF	-	TRBJ1-1	TRBD1	TRBV28
TGCGCCAGCAGCTTCCGGGGGCGCGGACGGGAAGAGACCCAGTACTTC	CASSFRGRGREETQYF	once	TRBJ2-5	-	TRBV5-1
TGTGCCAGCAGCTTTCAGGGAAACACCATATATTTT	CASSFQGNTIYF	-	TRBJ1-3	-	TRBV5-6
TGTGCCAGCTCCCCGTCCTCCAATAACAATGAGCAGTTCTTC	CASSPSSNNNEQFF	-	TRBJ2-1	-	TRBV18
TGTGCCAGCAGTTTTAGCGGGGGGGAGTACGAGCAGTACTTC	CASSFSGGEYEQYF	-	TRBJ2-7	TRBD2	TRBV6-6
TGTGCCATCAGTGAGTCCACAGGGCACTCTGGAAACACCATATATTTT	CAISESTGHSGNTIYF	-	TRBJ1-3	-	TRBV10-3
TGTGCCAGCAGTCGCCCCCAGGGCGGAACTGAAGCTTTCTTT	CASSRPQGGTEAFF	-	TRBJ1-1	-	TRBV27
TGTGCCAGTAACCCGATGGCCGGGCAGGGTCCCACGGATCGGCAGTATTTT	CASNPMAGQGPTDRQYF	-	TRBJ2-3	-	TRBV19
TGTGCCAGCAGCTTGGATCGGGGGGCCTATGGCTACACCTTC	CASSLDRGAYGYTF	-	TRBJ1-2	-	TRBV5-5
TGCGCCAGCAGGGACCTACAGGGTCTACCCAACGTCCTGACTTTC	CASRDLQGLPNVLTF	-	TRBJ2-6	-	TRBV10-2